A single sample gave rise to the 15 T cell receptor beta chains below, sequenced in a study of beta chain features in type 1 diabetes. Expressed TCRB transcripts got sequenced, as all isolated RNA was reverse transcribed. TCRdb's table, derived via immunoSEQ multiplex PCR, lists solely in-frame clones and lacks some. The table includes fewer than 500,000 clones, more than 11% detected once. Source material: naive CD4+ T cells from blood. Source of these receptors: a young man in good health.

As DNA, the CDR3 is TGTGCTAGTGGTTTGAAGATAACCTATGGCTACACCTTC. Protein sequence: CASGLKITYGYTF. The chain carries TRBV12-5 and TRBJ1-2, with D hard to call. Germline V lookup: CDR1 LGHNT, CDR2 FRNRAP. Trimming pared 2 bases from V and 4 bases from J, leaving 8 bases between. The CDR3 contains 13 residues. The variable domain in full, completed from reference TRBV12-5 and TRBJ1-2, reads DARVTQTPRHKVTEMGQEVTMRCQPILGHNTVFWYRQTMMQGLELLAYFRNRAPLDDSGMPKDRFSAEMPDATLATLKIQPSEPRDSAVYFCASGLKITYGYTFGSGTRLTVV.

The J gene is TRBJ2-4, the V gene TRBV7-2; D tentatively reads TRBD1 or TRBD2 (7 bases each). This CDR3 comprises 14 residues. Trimming took 5 bases from V and 6 from J, leaving 14 bases between them. The germline gives CDR1 SGHTA, CDR2 FQGNSA. CDR3 in amino acids: CASSTPGGGNIQYF. In DNA form, the CDR3 reads TGTGCCAGCAGCACCCCAGGGGGGGGAAACATTCAGTACTTC.

This clone showed up just a few times. The same CDR3 arises from other DNA sequences in this sample as well. The chain couples TRBV30 to TRBJ2-1; D tentatively reads TRBD1 or TRBD2 (5 bases each). The CDR3 has 11 amino acids. The V gene lost 1 base and the J gene lost 10 bases, with 8 bases spanning the gap. Per the germline V gene, CDR1 is GTSNPN and CDR2 is SVGIG (reference sequence). The CDR3 bases are TGTGCCTGGAGTGCTCGGGACGAGCAGTTCTTC. Translated: CAWSARDEQFF.

This clone was counted a few times. The rearrangement uses TRBV27 and TRBJ2-5, with TRBD1 identical over 8 bases. CDR1 is MNHEY and CDR2 is SMNVEV in the germline V gene (reference sequence). This CDR3 contains 13 residues. With V trimmed by 6 bases and J by 2 bases, 2 bases remained unmatched. This CDR3 is CASSRQGQETQYF. The CDR3 DNA is TGTGCCAGCAGCCGACAGGGGCAAGAGACCCAGTACTTC.

This clone showed up just a few times. The chain uses TRBV10-3 and TRBJ1-4; possible D gene TRBD1, 5 bases. Trimming removed 10 bases at V and 3 bases at J, with 12 bases between. This CDR3 region has 13 residues. Germline CDR1 and CDR2: ENHRY and SYGVKD. CDR3 nucleotide sequence: TGTGCCAACCGGGACGGTCCTAATGAAAAACTGTTTTTT. It translates to CANRDGPNEKLFF.

The chain is built from TRBV4-2 and TRBJ2-1, with unresolved D. The CDR3 consists of 15 residues. V was pared by 0 bases and J by 5 bases, with 11 bases between. Germline V gene data show CDR1 as LGHNA and CDR2 as YNFKEQ. The CDR3 protein is CASSQEGKVHNEQFF. CDR3 DNA: TGTGCCAGCAGCCAAGAGGGGAAAGTCCACAATGAGCAGTTCTTC.

The chain has TRBV29-1 and TRBJ1-2; D unresolved. CDR3 length: 12 residues. Germline V gives CDR1 SQVTM, CDR2 ANQGSEA. V lost 5 bases and J lost 4, with 11 bases in between. DNA for the CDR3: TGCAGCGTTCTATCCCTAGGCTATGGCTACACCTTC. Protein sequence: CSVLSLGYGYTF.

This chain joins TRBV2 and TRBJ2-6, with no clear D. The germline CDR1 and CDR2 sequences are SNHLY and FYNNEI. Between the trimmed V and J ends, which lost 3 bases and 2 bases, there was a span of 5 bases. The CDR3 covers 14 residues. The CDR3, as DNA: TGTGCCAGCAGTGATCCTACTGGGGCCAACGTCCTGACTTTC. Amino acids: CASSDPTGANVLTF.

The chain is built from TRBV30 and TRBJ2-1; D might be TRBD1 or TRBD2, each matching 5 bases. V was shortened by 5 bases and J by 1 base, with 6 bases between the two germline ends. Looked up from germline, CDR1 is GTSNPN and CDR2 is SVGIG (reference sequence). There are 12 residues in the CDR3. As DNA, the CDR3 is TGTGCCTGGGAGGGGTCCTACAATGAGCAGTTCTTC. This encodes CAWEGSYNEQFF.

The rearrangement links TRBV2 to TRBJ2-1, with a weak D call TRBD2 (6 bases). Germline values: CDR1 SNHLY, CDR2 FYNNEI. This CDR3 is built from 16 residues. Between the trimmed V and J ends, which lost 1 base and 8 bases, there was a span of 18 bases. The CDR3 is CASSEDLLGGKDEQFF. CDR3 DNA sequence: TGTGCCAGCAGTGAAGATTTATTGGGCGGGAAGGATGAGCAGTTCTTC.

The V and J genes are TRBV11-3 and TRBJ2-3; D uncertain. This CDR3 comprises 12 residues. Trimming shortened V by 1 base and J by 4 bases, and 3 bases separated the two germline ends. The germline gives CDR1 SGHNT, CDR2 YENEEA. In nucleotides, the CDR3 is TGTGCCAGCAGCTTAGTGGCAGATACGCAGTATTTT. This codes for CASSLVADTQYF.

This clone appeared a few times. This chain connects TRBV4-1 to TRBJ2-3; 8 positions agree with TRBD2. The CDR3 is 16 residues long. The V gene end was trimmed by 0 bases and the J gene end by 0 bases; junction bases not matched to a gene: 2. Germline lookup yields CDR1 MGHRA and CDR2 YSYEKL. This CDR3 is CASSQDSGASTDTQYF. CDR3 bases: TGCGCCAGCAGCCAAGATAGCGGGGCCAGCACAGATACGCAGTATTTT.

V is TRBV9 and J is TRBJ2-1, with D tentatively TRBD1 (6 bases). CDR1 SGDLS and CDR2 YYNGEE come from the germline V gene. The CDR3 sequence is 13 residues long. Deletions cut 3 bases from V and 4 bases from J, with 8 bases between. CDR3 in DNA: TGTGCCAGCAGCGCGGACAGTTACAATGAGCAGTTCTTC. Its protein is CASSADSYNEQFF.

The V gene is TRBV14, the J gene TRBJ2-1; 10 nucleotides agree with TRBD2. Germline V lookup: CDR1 SGHDN, CDR2 FVKESK. V was pared by 4 bases and J by 1 base, with 4 bases of the junction left unmatched. The CDR3 is 16 residues long. The CDR3 region has the DNA TGTGCCAGCAGCCGGACTAGCGGAATTTCCTACAATGAGCAGTTCTTC. This translates into CASSRTSGISYNEQFF. The full variable domain, rest sourced from reference TRBV14 and TRBJ2-1, is EAGVTQFPSHSVIEKGQTVTLRCDPISGHDNLYWYRRVMGKEIKFLLHFVKESKQDESGMPNNRFLAERTGGTYSTLKVQPAELEDSGVYFCASSRTSGISYNEQFFGPGTRLTVL.

The chain joins TRBV9 to TRBJ2-1, with TRBD2 identical over 10 bases. The CDR3 runs 15 residues. Germline V lookup: CDR1 SGDLS, CDR2 YYNGEE. V gave up 3 bases and J gave up 6 bases; unmatched junction bases: 6. CDR3 amino acids: CASSESGRAFNEQFF. Here the CDR3 DNA reads TGTGCCAGCAGCGAGAGCGGGAGGGCCTTCAATGAGCAGTTCTTC.